The 16 T cell receptor beta chains in this list originate from one sample, sequenced in a study of T cell responses to AZD1222 COVID-19 vaccine. The protocol was immunoSEQ multiplex PCR, while the TCRdb copy is restricted to in-frame clones and leaves out a portion. The sample lists 210,000 or so clones, about 95% occurring once. This specimen was peripheral blood, taken 28 days after the second dose of the MenACWY control vaccine. The source is an adult who received the MenACWY meningococcal vaccine as a control.

The chain is built from TRBV28 and TRBJ1-4; the match to TRBD1 covers 7 bases. Germline CDR1 and CDR2: MDHEN and SYDVKM. V shed 2 bases, J shed 5 bases, and the junction held 5 bases outside the gene matches. CDR3 length: 15 amino acids. The CDR3 spells CASSLGGQLNEKLFF. CDR3 DNA sequence: TGTGCCAGCAGTTTAGGGGGACAGCTAAATGAAAAACTGTTTTTT.

The sample holds one count of this clone. V usage is TRBV6-5 and J usage is TRBJ1-3; D call uncertain. The germline V gene has CDR1 MNHEY and CDR2 SVGAGI. The germline V and J ends were trimmed by 5 bases and 4 bases, with 15 bases remaining between them. CDR3 size: 15 residues. The CDR3 region is CASSTTDGVGNTIYF. CDR3 DNA sequence: TGTGCCAGCAGTACTACGGACGGAGTGGGAAACACCATATATTTT.

The chain carries TRBV12-5 and TRBJ2-3, with D hard to call. V was clipped by 7 bases and J by 4 bases, with 6 bases between them. CDR1 is LGHNT, CDR2 FRNRAP, per germline. The CDR3 length is 11 residues. CDR3 sequence reads: CASARADTQYF. CDR3 bases: TGTGCTAGTGCCCGGGCAGATACGCAGTATTTT.

The gene calls are TRBV9 and TRBJ2-2; D is undetermined. CDR1 is SGDLS, CDR2 YYNGEE, per germline. This CDR3 is 14 amino acids long. V was pared by 4 bases and J by 8 bases, with 15 bases between. The CDR3 reads CASSNRLLEGELFF. Here the CDR3 DNA reads TGTGCCAGCAGCAATCGCCTGCTGGAGGGGGAGCTGTTTTTT.

The chain carries TRBV28 and TRBJ1-1; D may be TRBD1 (6 bases). Trimming took 2 bases from V and 4 from J, leaving 14 bases between them. The CDR3 is made up of 15 amino acids. The germline CDR1 and CDR2 sequences are MDHEN and SYDVKM. The CDR3 is CASSLPAQGSTEAFF. CDR3 nucleotide sequence: TGTGCCAGCAGTTTACCGGCCCAGGGGTCCACTGAAGCTTTCTTT.

The chain employs TRBV18 and TRBJ2-1; D perhaps matches TRBD1 (6 bases). Germline CDR1 is KGHSH and CDR2 is LQKENI. The CDR3 extends over 14 amino acids. V lost 1 base to trimming and J lost 4 bases, with 8 bases between them. Here the CDR3 DNA reads TGTGCCAGCTCACCACTCAGGGGATACAATGAGCAGTTCTTC. Translating gives CASSPLRGYNEQFF.

The V and J genes are TRBV10-3 and TRBJ1-6, with a tentative D call TRBD1 (5 bases). Germline assignment: CDR1 ENHRY and CDR2 SYGVKD. The ends were cut back, 8 bases at V and 8 bases at J, with 13 bases in the middle. The CDR3 loop spans 13 amino acids. The CDR3 DNA sequence: TGTGCCATCCAGAGGGGTGGAGATTCACCCCTCCACTTT. Its translation: CAIQRGGDSPLHF.

V usage is TRBV13 and J usage is TRBJ2-2; 7 nucleotides match TRBD2. This CDR3 spans 16 amino acids. J gave up 1 base and V 2 bases, and 4 bases lay outside the gene matches. Germline V gives CDR1 PRHDT, CDR2 FYEKMQ (reference sequence). The CDR3, as DNA: TGTGCCAGCAGCTTAAGAGGCGGGGGGAACACCGGGGAGCTGTTTTTT. Translating gives CASSLRGGGNTGELFF.

This chain joins TRBV28 and TRBJ1-3; 7 bases line up with TRBD1. Trimming removed 7 bases from V and 7 bases from J; junction bases left unmatched: 10. This CDR3 has 14 residues. The germline gives CDR1 MDHEN, CDR2 SYDVKM. As DNA, the CDR3 is TGTGCCAGCACCACTGCACAGGGGAGTAACACCATATATTTT. This codes for CASTTAQGSNTIYF.

The chain couples TRBV7-2 to TRBJ1-5; no clear D gene. This CDR3 has 16 amino acids. The V gene's germline CDR1 is SGHTA and CDR2 FQGNSA. The ends were cut back, 4 bases at V and 4 bases at J, with 17 bases in the middle. The DNA of the CDR3 is TGTGCCAGCAGCTCACTCTCGGTGCTCCGAAATCAGCCCCAGCATTTT. Translation gives CASSSLSVLRNQPQHF.

V is TRBV5-4 and J is TRBJ1-2; D gene unclear. The ends were cut back, 7 bases at V and 1 base at J, with 14 bases in the middle. CDR1 and CDR2 (germline): SGHNT, YYREEE (reference sequence). The CDR3 totals 14 residues. CDR3 in amino acids: CASRPDGLNYGYTF. The DNA for the CDR3 is TGTGCCAGCCGCCCGGATGGGCTTAACTATGGCTACACCTTC.

The V gene is TRBV9, the J gene TRBJ2-2, with 14 bases that match TRBD2. Germline CDR1 SGDLS, CDR2 YYNGEE. This CDR3 comprises 17 residues. V lost 0 bases to trimming and J lost 6 bases; unmatched junction nucleotides: 4. This chain's CDR3 is CASSVGGTSGRAGELFF. CDR3 nucleotide sequence: TGTGCCAGCAGCGTAGGGGGGACTAGCGGGAGAGCCGGGGAGCTGTTTTTT.

This chain connects TRBV7-8 to TRBJ1-2; D is unclear. In germline, CDR1 is SGHVS, CDR2 FQNEAQ. V was clipped by 6 bases and J by 8 bases, with 13 bases between them. This CDR3 has 12 residues. The CDR3 spells CASRSSGSGYTF. The CDR3 nucleotides are TGTGCCAGCAGATCCTCGGGTTCCGGCTACACCTTC.

The V call is TRBV6-5, the J call TRBJ2-7; D perhaps matches TRBD2 (5 bases). The V end lost 7 bases, the J end lost 2 bases, and 6 bases lay between the germline ends. Germline CDR1 MNHEY, CDR2 SVGAGI. This CDR3 contains 11 residues. The CDR3 DNA reads as TGTGCCAGCAAGGGAGCCTACGAGCAGTACTTC. Translating it yields CASKGAYEQYF.

This clone was recorded a few times. The chain joins TRBV5-1 to TRBJ1-2; 9 bases match TRBD1. Looked up from germline, CDR1 is SGHRS and CDR2 is YFSETQ. V shed 4 bases, J shed 8 bases, and the junction held 6 bases outside the gene matches. This CDR3 contains 13 residues. This chain's CDR3 is CASSPDRGWGYTF. The CDR3 DNA is TGCGCCAGCAGCCCGGACAGGGGTTGGGGCTACACCTTC.

Turning to this clone: The junction departs from germline at one end; a sequencing error may be responsible. The rearrangement links TRBV3-1 (or the pseudogene TRBV3-2) to TRBJ1-2; TRBD1 matches 7 bases. The CDR3 sequence is 12 residues long. Germline V CDR1 and CDR2: LGHDT, YNNKEL (reference sequence). CDR3 residues: CASSSARQGRYF. The CDR3 nucleotides are TGTGCCAGCAGCTCAGCTCGACAGGGTCGGTACTTC.